Below are 17 T cell receptor beta chains sequenced from a single sample in a study of T cell repertoires in cytomegalovirus infection. TCRdb re-called the reads with MiXCR, one entry per CDR3 protein. Counted here are 150,000 to 200,000 distinct CDR3 sequences, roughly 9% occurring once; the ten biggest clones make up about 4.6%. Sequencing was done on a sample of PBMCs. The receptors come from a human donor in good health (CMV status not recorded). Some clones in this sample may be carry-over from other donors' samples.

This clonotype was detected ten times or more. The genes are TRBV7-2 and TRBJ2-3; D gene uncertain. V lost 6 bases, J lost 4 bases, and 11 bases lay in between. This CDR3 is 13 amino acids long. CDR1 and CDR2 from the germline V gene are SGHTA and FQGNSA. The CDR3 DNA reads TGTGCCAGCAGAAACCTAAGCGCAGATACGCAGTATTTT. This encodes CASRNLSADTQYF.

This clonotype was seen ten or more times. This chain connects TRBV7-9 to TRBJ2-2; a weak D match, TRBD2 (5 bases). V was clipped by 5 bases and J by 6 bases, with 13 bases between them. This CDR3 spans 14 amino acids. Germline loops: CDR1 SEHNR, CDR2 FQNEAQ (reference sequence). The DNA of the CDR3 is TGTGCCAGCAGCGGACGAGGGTCCTCCGGGGAGCTGTTTTTT. Translation gives CASSGRGSSGELFF.

In this sample, this clonotype turned up many times. CDR3 sequence (DNA): TGCGCCAGCAGCCCGGGACAGTATGGCTACACCTTC. Protein sequence: CASSPGQYGYTF. This chain uses TRBV10-2 with TRBJ1-2; 7 nucleotides line up with TRBD1. V lost 6 bases, J lost 5 bases, and 3 bases stayed unmatched. The CDR3 totals 12 residues. Germline V gene sequence: CDR1 WSHSY, CDR2 SAAADI.

In its sample, this clonotype was seen many times. This chain connects TRBV7-9 to TRBJ2-5; D is possibly TRBD1 (5 bases). Germline CDR1 is SEHNR and CDR2 is FQNEAQ (reference sequence). V was pared by 7 bases and J by 3 bases, with 9 bases between. The CDR3 covers 12 residues. The CDR3 here is CASTQGKETQYF. The CDR3 DNA is TGTGCCAGCACCCAGGGTAAAGAGACCCAGTACTTC.

This clonotype was found a few times. V usage is TRBV20-1 and J usage is TRBJ2-7; 7 nucleotides match TRBD2. Trimming cost V 4 bases and J 1 base; bases outside gene matches: 13. The CDR3 is made up of 16 amino acids. Germline loops: CDR1 DFQATT, CDR2 SNEGSKA (reference sequence). The CDR3 coding sequence is TGCAGTGCTATCCCCCTGGTGGGAGGGCCTTCCTACGAGCAGTACTTC. It codes for CSAIPLVGGPSYEQYF.

This clonotype showed up many times. This chain uses TRBV7-2 with TRBJ2-5; D call uncertain. The CDR3 has 13 amino acids. Germline CDR1 reads SGHTA; CDR2 reads FQGNSA. V was cut by 2 bases and J by 4 bases, with 8 bases left in between. The CDR3 nucleotides read TGTGCCAGCAGCTTAAACAAGGGAGAGACCCAGTACTTC. This sequence encodes CASSLNKGETQYF.

This clonotype was counted many times. V usage is TRBV7-9 and J usage is TRBJ2-3; D gene unclear. The CDR3 covers 17 residues. Germline CDR1 and CDR2: SEHNR and FQNEAQ (reference sequence). Trimming pared 2 bases from V and 1 base from J, leaving 16 bases between. CDR3 bases: TGTGCCAGCAGCTTACAGCTTAGAACAGTGGGCACAGATACGCAGTATTTT. This encodes CASSLQLRTVGTDTQYF.

In its sample, this clonotype was seen many times. The chain couples TRBV7-2 to TRBJ1-5; no definite D call. V lost 3 bases, J lost 0 bases, and 9 bases lay in between. The CDR3 sequence is 15 residues long. Germline CDR1 is SGHTA and CDR2 is FQGNSA. CDR3 sequence: CASSFQDNSNQPQHF. The CDR3, as DNA: TGTGCCAGCAGCTTCCAGGATAATAGCAATCAGCCCCAGCATTTT.

This clonotype has at least ten counts. This chain connects TRBV7-9 to TRBJ2-5; maybe TRBD2 (6 bases). Trimming removed 2 bases from V and 8 bases from J, with 18 bases in between. The CDR3 is made up of 15 amino acids. CDR1 and CDR2 from the germline V gene are SEHNR and FQNEAQ (reference sequence). CDR3 residues: CASSLRASAPLTQYF. The CDR3 coding sequence is TGTGCCAGCAGCTTACGCGCTAGCGCGCCTTTAACCCAGTACTTC.

This clonotype has at least ten counts. The CDR3 DNA follows: TGTGCCAGCAGCTCCGACAGGGAGATCAATGGCTACACCTTC. It yields the protein CASSSDREINGYTF. The gene calls are TRBV7-2 and TRBJ1-2; 7 positions match TRBD1. The CDR3 spans 14 residues. CDR1 SGHTA and CDR2 FQGNSA come from the germline V gene. J was trimmed by 6 bases and V by 4 bases; bases with no gene match: 8.

At least ten counts were recorded for this clonotype. This rearrangement joins TRBV28 to TRBJ1-1; D not resolved. CDR1 MDHEN and CDR2 SYDVKM come from the germline V gene. The CDR3 extends over 14 amino acids. The V end was cut by 3 bases, the J end by 1 base, with 9 bases between. The CDR3 DNA reads as TGTGCCAGCAGTTTTAACGGGCAGAACACTGAAGCTTTCTTT. It is translated as CASSFNGQNTEAFF.

In its sample, this clonotype was seen many times. J is TRBJ1-5 and V is TRBV6-2 or TRBV6-3; 7 bases map to TRBD1. The J segment lost 10 bases and the V segment lost 2 bases, leaving 8 bases of the junction unmatched. There are 14 residues in the CDR3. Germline V gene lookup returns CDR1 MNHEY and CDR2 SVGEGT. This CDR3 reads CASSYGQDTRPQHF. The CDR3 DNA is TGTGCCAGCAGTTACGGACAGGACACGAGACCCCAGCATTTT.

The table lists this clonotype with many counts. The V call is TRBV7-9, the J call TRBJ1-1; D is possibly TRBD1 (5 bases). The germline V gene has CDR1 SEHNR and CDR2 FQNEAQ (reference sequence). The V gene lost 5 bases and the J gene lost 1 base, with 14 bases spanning the gap. The CDR3 totals 15 residues. The DNA for the CDR3 is TGTGCCAGCAGCAAGCACGGGGGAGGGAACACTGAAGCTTTCTTT. Protein product: CASSKHGGGNTEAFF.

This chain links TRBV5-4 with TRBJ1-2; D ambiguous. V was cut by 2 bases and J by 4 bases, with 12 bases left in between. The CDR3 is 14 amino acids. CDR1 is SGHNT, CDR2 YYREEE, per germline (reference sequence). CDR3 amino acids: CASSLAPSTYGYTF. The CDR3 region has the DNA TGTGCCAGCAGCTTAGCCCCGTCAACCTATGGCTACACCTTC. The full variable domain, rest sourced from reference TRBV5-4 and TRBJ1-2, is ETGVTQSPTHLIKTRGQQVTLRCSSQSGHNTVSWYQQALGQGPQFIFQYYREEENGRGNFPPRFSGLQFPNYSSELNVNALELDDSALYLCASSLAPSTYGYTFGSGTRLTVV.

This clonotype was counted at least ten times. Written as DNA, the CDR3 is TGTGCCAGCAGCTCCCAGTACAATGAGCAGTTCTTC. It is translated as CASSSQYNEQFF. The chain combines TRBV7-2 with TRBJ2-1; D gene unclear. The CDR3 is made up of 12 amino acids. Germline V CDR1 and CDR2: SGHTA, FQGNSA. V was shortened by 4 bases and J by 4 bases, with 5 bases between the two germline ends.

This clonotype came up many times. The chain employs TRBV6-2 or TRBV6-3 and TRBJ2-1, with TRBD2 identical over 11 bases. Germline CDR1 reads MNHEY; CDR2 reads SVGEGT. The trim removed 6 bases at V and 6 bases at J, leaving 7 bases unmatched. The CDR3 is 15 residues long. CDR3 nucleotide sequence: TGTGCCAGCAGCCCAACTAGCGGGAGCCCCAATGAGCAGTTCTTC. It translates to CASSPTSGSPNEQFF.

This clonotype has ten or more counts. The J gene is TRBJ2-1, the V gene TRBV7-2; 8 nucleotides agree with TRBD2. This CDR3 comprises 18 residues. V lost 2 bases and J lost 5; bases outside the gene matches: 14. The V gene's germline CDR1 is SGHTA and CDR2 FQGNSA. The CDR3: CASSLRGWSGSLDNEQFF. The CDR3 nucleotides read TGTGCCAGCAGCTTAAGAGGCTGGAGCGGGAGTTTAGACAATGAGCAGTTCTTC.